This T cell receptor (beta chain) appears in the sequencing data of a study of response to subunit inactivated influenza vaccine. From the RT-PCR reads, TCRdb called clonotypes with MiXCR, one entry per CDR3 protein. The table shows about 570,000 distinct CDR3 sequences, with approximately 10% occurring only once. In this sample, this clonotype turned up many times. CDR1 and CDR2 from the germline V gene are MDHEN and SYDVKM. The CDR3 sequence is 12 residues long. V lost 7 bases, J lost 9 bases, and 15 bases lay in between. This same sample was also part of a study on T cells expressing NK-cell markers. That paper notes: TCR beta cDNA was made by 5'RACE template switching with UMIs. What restricted sorting to alpha-beta TCR T cells in several experiments was an anti-gamma-delta TCR antibody.

The sequences come from PBMCs from blood, collected on the day of vaccination. The chain recombines TRBV28 with TRBJ1-2; D gene unclear. This clonotype was obtained from a man aged 45 to 65 who received an inactivated influenza vaccine. The CDR3 sequence is CASTSGSLRYTF. CDR3 DNA sequence: TGTGCCAGCACCTCTGGGTCTCTACGCTACACCTTC.